This TCR beta chain was profiled in a study of T cell responses to AZD1222 COVID-19 vaccine. Study-wide points: Spike-specific TCR breadth and depth rose after two AZD1222 doses. Only after the peak T cell response were repertoires sampled.

Generated by immunoSEQ multiplex PCR, the TCRdb table keeps only in-frame clones and is missing some. The sample carries roughly 150,000 clones, just under 95% recorded once. Trimming took 5 bases from V and 4 from J; bases not matched to a gene: 7. Germline assignment: CDR1 SGHTA and CDR2 FQGNSA. This CDR3 is 15 amino acids long. About this clone itself: What it binds is unknown.

Source: peripheral blood, taken on day 0 of AZD1222 vaccination. The chain recombines TRBV7-2 with TRBJ1-4; TRBD1 agrees at 7 bases. This clonotype originated in an adult in good health. The CDR3 sequence: CASSPRQGSNEKLFF. The CDR3 nucleotides read TGTGCCAGCAGCCCCCGACAGGGTAGTAATGAAAAACTGTTTTTT.